Listed here are 26 T cell receptor beta chains from one sample, sequenced in a study of naive and memory T cell subsets. TCR cDNA received a 3' ligated oligonucleotide that carried a UMI. The SP2 primer and nested alpha and beta constant region primers amplified ligated cDNA in four rounds. Via MiXCR, TCRdb re-called the 5' RACE reads, giving one row per CDR3 protein. The sample has about 48,000 distinct CDR3 sequences, approximately 4.5% seen once. The receptors come from a female donor in good health.

The chain couples TRBV29-1 to TRBJ2-3, with TRBD2 matching 7 bases. This CDR3 is built from 13 residues. Looked up from germline, CDR1 is SQVTM and CDR2 is ANQGSEA. DNA of the CDR3: TGCAGTACCCAGGGAGGGGCCACAGATACGCAGTATTTT. This sequence encodes CSTQGGATDTQYF.

The chain combines TRBV7-6 with TRBJ1-4; TRBD1 aligns across 7 bases. Germline V gene data show CDR1 as SGHVS and CDR2 as FNYEAQ. J was trimmed by 7 bases and V by 4 bases; bases with no gene match: 9. This CDR3 has 15 residues. CDR3 bases: TGTGCCAGCAGCTCATACAGGGGAGGTGGTGAAAAACTGTTTTTT. This encodes CASSSYRGGGEKLFF.

This clonotype was observed many times. This chain connects TRBV10-2 to TRBJ1-2, with a possible D match to TRBD1 (6 bases). Trimming left V 4 bases short and J 4 bases short, with 22 bases between. The germline CDR1 and CDR2 sequences are WSHSY and SAAADI. The CDR3 loop spans 17 amino acids. CDR3 nucleotides: TGCGCCAGCAGTGGAGGGCCCACAGGGCCCGTTGGCTATGGCTACACCTTC. Residues: CASSGGPTGPVGYGYTF.

This clonotype came up many times. The V gene is TRBV19, the J gene TRBJ1-5; a possible D gene is TRBD1 (5 bases). Looked up from germline, CDR1 is LNHDA and CDR2 is SQIVND (reference sequence). V lost 1 base and J 4 bases, leaving 14 bases between the germline ends. This CDR3 comprises 16 residues. CDR3 nucleotides: TGTGCCAGTAGTATAGCAGCAGGGAGCATGAATCAGCCCCAGCATTTT. This sequence encodes CASSIAAGSMNQPQHF. Full variable domain (outside the CDR3, taken from reference TRBV19 and TRBJ1-5): DGGITQSPKYLFRKEGQNVTLSCEQNLNHDAMYWYRQDPGQGLRLIYYSQIVNDFQKGDIAEGYSVSREKKESFPLTVTSAQKNPTAFYLCASSIAAGSMNQPQHFGDGTRLSIL.

The CDR3 loop is CASSLPGLEYNEQFF. The CDR3 region has the DNA TGTGCCAGCAGCTTGCCGGGACTAGAGTACAATGAGCAGTTCTTC. The chain carries TRBV5-6 and TRBJ2-1; TRBD2 matches 8 bases. V shed 1 base and J 4 bases; nucleotides not matched to a gene: 4. CDR1 and CDR2 from the germline V gene are SGHDT and YYEEEE. This CDR3 comprises 15 residues.

The V and J genes are TRBV14 and TRBJ2-3; no clear D. The ends were cut back, 5 bases at V and 2 bases at J, with 17 bases in the middle. The CDR3 is 16 residues long. Per germline, CDR1 SGHDN and CDR2 FVKESK. The CDR3 coding sequence is TGTGCCAGCAGCTGGCCCGGCACCCGGTTCACAGATACGCAGTATTTT. It yields the protein CASSWPGTRFTDTQYF.

This clonotype was observed at least ten times. V and J are TRBV7-6 and TRBJ1-1; D is possibly TRBD1 (6 bases). From germline, CDR1 is SGHVS and CDR2 FNYEAQ. V gave up 1 base and J gave up 11 bases, with 8 bases separating them. The CDR3 is made up of 11 amino acids. The CDR3 nucleotides read TGTGCCAGCAGCTTAGATGACAGGGCTTTCTTT. Residues: CASSLDDRAFF.

Ten or more counts support this clonotype. This CDR3 is CASSSGTSTHEQYF. CDR3 nucleotides: TGCGCCAGCAGCTCCGGGACTAGTACCCACGAGCAGTACTTC. This chain uses TRBV5-1 with TRBJ2-7; 8 bases are shared with TRBD2. J gave up 5 bases and V 3 bases, and 7 bases lay outside the gene matches. Germline CDR1 reads SGHRS; CDR2 reads YFSETQ. There are 14 residues in the CDR3.

This clonotype was seen at least ten times. The J gene is TRBJ2-1, the V gene TRBV20-1; TRBD1 agrees at 8 bases. This CDR3 is built from 14 residues. Germline CDR1 DFQATT, CDR2 SNEGSKA (reference sequence). The CDR3: CGAPWTGFRNEQFF. The CDR3 coding sequence is TGCGGGGCCCCGTGGACAGGGTTCCGCAATGAGCAGTTCTTC.

This clonotype was seen a few times. The chain couples TRBV30 to TRBJ2-6; no reliable D call. In germline, CDR1 is GTSNPN, CDR2 SVGIG (reference sequence). The CDR3 length is 13 residues. V was pared by 1 base and J by 5 bases, with 6 bases between. Here the CDR3 DNA reads TGTGCCTGGAGTGCTCTCCGGGCCAACGTCCTGACTTTC. It translates to CAWSALRANVLTF.

This clonotype was detected many times. The V gene is TRBV20-1, the J gene TRBJ1-1; tentatively, D is TRBD1 (5 bases). Germline values: CDR1 DFQATT, CDR2 SNEGSKA (reference sequence). CDR3 size: 16 residues. Trimming removed 0 bases at V and 5 bases at J, with 19 bases between. The CDR3 loop reads CSARDYRPGRETEAFF. CDR3 nucleotide sequence: TGCAGTGCTAGAGATTATAGGCCAGGGAGGGAAACTGAAGCTTTCTTT.

This clonotype was detected many times. This chain links TRBV6-5 with TRBJ2-2; D not certain. The CDR3 is made up of 13 amino acids. Germline assignment: CDR1 MNHEY and CDR2 SVGAGI. V lost 0 bases and J 1 base, leaving 0 bases between the germline ends. CDR3 protein: CASSYSNTGELFF. CDR3 coding DNA: TGTGCCAGCAGTTACTCGAACACCGGGGAGCTGTTTTTT.

This clonotype was recorded many times. This chain joins TRBV5-1 and TRBJ2-7, with D perhaps being TRBD1 or TRBD2 (5 bases each). Trimming took off 4 bases at V and 2 bases at J, with 16 bases between the two ends. Germline CDR1 is SGHRS and CDR2 is YFSETQ. The CDR3 is made up of 15 amino acids. CDR3 in amino acids: CASSLSGTQAYEQYF. The CDR3 DNA is TGCGCCAGCAGCCTGTCCGGGACCCAGGCCTACGAGCAGTACTTC.

This clonotype was detected many times. This chain joins TRBV28 and TRBJ2-7; the D gene is possibly TRBD1 (5 bases). The CDR3 runs 11 residues. The V gene lost 10 bases and the J gene lost 2 bases, with 9 bases spanning the gap. Germline CDR1 reads MDHEN; CDR2 reads SYDVKM. CDR3: CAIGETYEQYF. Written as DNA, the CDR3 is TGTGCCATAGGGGAAACCTACGAGCAGTACTTC. Based on the CDR3 plus reference TRBV28 and TRBJ2-7, the full variable domain is DVKVTQSSRYLVKRTGEKVFLECVQDMDHENMFWYRQDPGLGLRLIYFSYDVKMKEKGDIPEGYSVSREKKERFSLILESASTNQTSMYLCAIGETYEQYFGPGTRLTVT.

Many counts were recorded for this clonotype. The CDR3 nucleotides read TGTGCCAGCAGCCCAAGCGGGAGCCCCTACGAGCAGTACTTC. It codes for CASSPSGSPYEQYF. The rearrangement joins TRBV27 to TRBJ2-7; 8 bases match TRBD2. J was trimmed by 2 bases and V by 6 bases; bases with no gene match: 6. Germline CDR1 is MNHEY and CDR2 is SMNVEV (reference sequence). The CDR3 has 14 residues.

This clonotype was picked up many times. The chain combines TRBV10-3 with TRBJ2-5; D is ambiguous. V was cut by 0 bases and J by 4 bases, with 18 bases left in between. The CDR3 is 17 amino acids. Germline V gene data show CDR1 as ENHRY and CDR2 as SYGVKD. In nucleotides, the CDR3 is TGTGCCATCAGTGAGTCGAGCTTAAATAGAAGCCGAGAGACCCAGTACTTC. Translation gives CAISESSLNRSRETQYF.

This clonotype was seen at least ten times. The chain couples TRBV7-9 to TRBJ2-5, with 7 bases matching TRBD1. From germline, CDR1 is SEHNR and CDR2 FQNEAQ (reference sequence). V was pared by 5 bases and J by 5 bases, with 8 bases of the junction left unmatched. The CDR3 has 14 amino acids. DNA for the CDR3: TGTGCCAGCAGCCCCCGGACAGGCTTCGAGACCCAGTACTTC. This sequence encodes CASSPRTGFETQYF.

This clonotype was seen at least ten times. The chain links TRBV11-2 to TRBJ1-1, with D possibly being TRBD1 (6 bases). Germline values: CDR1 SGHAT, CDR2 FQNNGV. There are 15 residues in the CDR3. Trimming removed 5 bases from V and 4 bases from J, with 17 bases in between. The chain's CDR3 is CASSPLTGSTTEAFF. The DNA of the CDR3 is TGTGCCAGCAGCCCACTCACAGGGTCGACCACTGAAGCTTTCTTT.

There are many counts of this clonotype. In DNA form, the CDR3 reads TGCGCCAGCAGCTTAGGGACTAGCGGGAGGAATGAGCAGTTCTTC. This encodes CASSLGTSGRNEQFF. The V gene is TRBV5-1, the J gene TRBJ2-1, with TRBD2 identical over 15 bases. Germline CDR1 SGHRS, CDR2 YFSETQ. This CDR3 has 15 residues. The trim removed 2 bases at V and 7 bases at J, leaving 1 base unmatched.

This clonotype was detected ten times or more. The chain joins TRBV29-1 to TRBJ1-2, with 10 positions matching TRBD1. This CDR3 is 14 amino acids long. The V segment lost 1 base and the J segment 5 bases; nucleotides outside the gene matches: 4. Germline assignment: CDR1 SQVTM and CDR2 ANQGSEA. This chain's CDR3 is CSVEGQGAVYGYTF. In DNA form, the CDR3 reads TGCAGCGTTGAAGGACAGGGGGCGGTTTATGGCTACACCTTC.

Many counts were recorded for this clonotype. The chain combines TRBV6-2 or TRBV6-3 with TRBJ2-1; TRBD1 is a possible D gene (6 bases). V was cut by 8 bases and J by 6 bases, with 11 bases left in between. Germline CDR1 reads MNHEY; CDR2 reads SVGEGT. The CDR3 has 12 amino acids. The DNA for the CDR3 is TGTGCCAGCCACGGACAGTTCAATGAGCAGTTCTTC. It yields the protein CASHGQFNEQFF.

The chain combines TRBV30 with TRBJ1-1; no definite D call. This CDR3 is 14 amino acids long. The V and J ends lost 3 bases and 0 bases respectively, with 11 bases between them. In germline, CDR1 is GTSNPN, CDR2 SVGIG (reference sequence). The CDR3 DNA is TGTGCCTGGAGGCGGTCTTCGATGAACACTGAAGCTTTCTTT. This translates into CAWRRSSMNTEAFF.

This clonotype was observed many times. V is TRBV2 and J is TRBJ2-7; TRBD1 matches at 7 bases. The CDR3 is made up of 17 amino acids. Trimming at V came to 0 bases and at J to 2 bases, leaving 10 bases not matched to a gene. Germline values: CDR1 SNHLY, CDR2 FYNNEI. The CDR3 DNA is TGTGCCAGCAGTGAAGCGCCGGGACAGCCGAATGCCTACGAGCAGTACTTC. It is translated as CASSEAPGQPNAYEQYF.

At least ten counts were recorded for this clonotype. The rearrangement joins TRBV28 to TRBJ2-7, with D perhaps matching TRBD1 or TRBD2 (5 bases each). The CDR3 spans 15 residues. CDR1 is MDHEN, CDR2 SYDVKM, per germline. The V end was cut by 6 bases, the J end by 0 bases, with 15 bases between. CDR3 DNA: TGTGCCAGCAGGGTTCGGGGCCCCAGCTCCTACGAGCAGTACTTC. This translates into CASRVRGPSSYEQYF.

This clonotype was recorded many times. This chain joins TRBV25-1 and TRBJ1-1, with a possible D match to TRBD1 (5 bases). Germline values: CDR1 MGHDK, CDR2 SYGVNS. This CDR3 region has 11 residues. Trimming took 1 base from V and 11 from J, leaving 8 bases between them. CDR3 nucleotides: TGTGCCAGCAGTGAATTGGGGGGGGCTTTCTTT. As protein: CASSELGGAFF.

This clonotype was recorded at least ten times. The genes are TRBV6-5 and TRBJ2-3; 8 positions agree with TRBD1. The CDR3 totals 12 residues. With 2 bases clipped from V and 8 bases from J, the junction kept 0 bases outside the gene matches. Germline assignment: CDR1 MNHEY and CDR2 SVGAGI. The CDR3 region has the DNA TGTGCCAGCAGTTACACAGGGGGTACGCAGTATTTT. It codes for CASSYTGGTQYF.